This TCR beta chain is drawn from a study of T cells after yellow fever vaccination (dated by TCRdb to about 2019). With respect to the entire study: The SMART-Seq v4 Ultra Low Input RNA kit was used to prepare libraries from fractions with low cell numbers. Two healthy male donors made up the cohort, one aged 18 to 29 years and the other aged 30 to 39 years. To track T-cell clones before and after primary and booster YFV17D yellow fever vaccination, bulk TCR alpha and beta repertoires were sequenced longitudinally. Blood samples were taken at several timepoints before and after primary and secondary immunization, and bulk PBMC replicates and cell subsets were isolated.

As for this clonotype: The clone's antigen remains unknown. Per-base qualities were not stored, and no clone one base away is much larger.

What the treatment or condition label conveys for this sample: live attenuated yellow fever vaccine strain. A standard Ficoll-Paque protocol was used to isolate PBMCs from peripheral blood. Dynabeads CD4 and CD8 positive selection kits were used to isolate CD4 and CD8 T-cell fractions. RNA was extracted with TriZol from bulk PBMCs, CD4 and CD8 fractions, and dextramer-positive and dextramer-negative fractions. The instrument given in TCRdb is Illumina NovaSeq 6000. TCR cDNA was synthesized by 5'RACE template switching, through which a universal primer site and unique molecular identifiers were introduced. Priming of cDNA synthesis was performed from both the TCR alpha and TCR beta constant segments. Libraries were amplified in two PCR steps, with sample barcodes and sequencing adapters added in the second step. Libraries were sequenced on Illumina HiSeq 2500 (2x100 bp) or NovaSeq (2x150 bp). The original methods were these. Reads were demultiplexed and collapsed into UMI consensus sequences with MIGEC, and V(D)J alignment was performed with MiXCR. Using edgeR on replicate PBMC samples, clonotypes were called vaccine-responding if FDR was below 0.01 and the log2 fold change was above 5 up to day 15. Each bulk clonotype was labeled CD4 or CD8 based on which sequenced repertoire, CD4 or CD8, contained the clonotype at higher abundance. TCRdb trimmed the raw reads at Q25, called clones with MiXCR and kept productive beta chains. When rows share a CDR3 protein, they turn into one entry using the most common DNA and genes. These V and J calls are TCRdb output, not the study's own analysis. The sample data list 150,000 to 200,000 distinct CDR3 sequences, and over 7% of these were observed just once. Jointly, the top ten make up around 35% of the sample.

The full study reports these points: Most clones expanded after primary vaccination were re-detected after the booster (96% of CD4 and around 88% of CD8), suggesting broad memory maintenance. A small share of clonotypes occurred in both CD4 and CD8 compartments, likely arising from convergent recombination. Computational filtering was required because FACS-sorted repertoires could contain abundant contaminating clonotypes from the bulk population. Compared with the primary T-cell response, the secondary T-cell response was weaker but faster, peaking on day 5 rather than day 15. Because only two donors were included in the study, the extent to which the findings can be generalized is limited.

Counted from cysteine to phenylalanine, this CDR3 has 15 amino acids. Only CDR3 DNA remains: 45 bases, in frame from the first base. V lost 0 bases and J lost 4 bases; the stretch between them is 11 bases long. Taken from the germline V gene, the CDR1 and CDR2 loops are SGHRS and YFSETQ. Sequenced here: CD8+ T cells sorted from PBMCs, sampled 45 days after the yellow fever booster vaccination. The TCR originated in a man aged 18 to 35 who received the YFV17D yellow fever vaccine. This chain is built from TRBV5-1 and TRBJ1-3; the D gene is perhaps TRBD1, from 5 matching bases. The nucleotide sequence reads TGCGCCAGCAGCTTGGTGGGGGTATCCGGAAACACCATATATTTT. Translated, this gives CASSLVGVSGNTIYF.